Below, 25 T cell receptor beta chains from the same sample are listed, as sequenced in a study of CD8+CD57+ T cells in acquired aplastic anemia. Patients chosen for sequencing had CD8+CD57+ cells that had expanded, as shown by flow cytometry. Profiles of TCR beta VDJ and CDR3 were generated from a genomic DNA template. TCRdb used MiXCR to reprocess the reads, holding one entry per CDR3 protein. The data show 180,000 or so distinct CDR3 sequences, 48% seen once. The sample was sorted CD4+, CD8+, or CD8+CD57+ T cells (not recorded which) from PBMCs. These receptors came from a human donor with aplastic anemia.

The chain recombines TRBV20-1 with TRBJ2-2; 9 bases map to TRBD1. This CDR3 has 15 residues. The V segment lost 5 bases and the J segment 5 bases; nucleotides outside the gene matches: 9. Looked up from germline, CDR1 is DFQATT and CDR2 is SNEGSKA (reference sequence). The DNA for the CDR3 is TGCAGTGCTCAGCCGGGACAGGGCAAGACCGGGGAGCTGTTTTTT. Its translation: CSAQPGQGKTGELFF.

This clonotype was recorded at least ten times. The chain has TRBV12-3 or TRBV12-4 and TRBJ1-4; TRBD1 agrees at 7 bases. V shed 8 bases, J shed 8 bases, and the junction held 11 bases outside the gene matches. This CDR3 has 14 amino acids. In DNA, the CDR3 is TGTGCCAGCCTAAACACAGGGACAGACGAAAAACTGTTTTTT. Amino acid sequence: CASLNTGTDEKLFF.

The V call is TRBV5-1, the J call TRBJ2-1; TRBD1 aligns across 10 bases. Looked up from germline, CDR1 is SGHRS and CDR2 is YFSETQ. V lost 4 bases and J lost 7; bases outside the gene matches: 11. The CDR3 contains 16 residues. This chain's CDR3 is CASSTLPGQGSNEQFF. The CDR3 DNA reads as TGCGCCAGCAGCACACTACCGGGACAGGGGTCAAATGAGCAGTTCTTC.

There are many counts of this clonotype. The chain uses TRBV19 and TRBJ1-2; weak D call: TRBD1 (5 bases). Germline-derived CDR1 and CDR2 are LNHDA and SQIVND (reference sequence). V gave up 3 bases and J gave up 1 base, with 6 bases separating them. This CDR3 spans 13 amino acids. The CDR3 DNA reads as TGTGCCAGTAGTATGACAGTTAACTATGGCTACACCTTC. Encoded protein: CASSMTVNYGYTF.

For this clonotype: This CDR3 fails to terminate in the conserved phenylalanine or tryptophan, so it likely reflects a read error. The chain recombines TRBV7-9 with TRBJ1-1; no reliable D call. CDR3 length equals 12 residues. From germline, CDR1 is SEHNR and CDR2 FQNEAQ (reference sequence). Here the CDR3 DNA reads TGTGCCGGCAGCTTTCAGAACACTGAAGCTTTCCTT. As protein: CAGSFQNTEAFL.

J is TRBJ2-2 and V is TRBV10-3; 7 bases fit TRBD2. The CDR3 runs to 15 residues. The germline gives CDR1 ENHRY, CDR2 SYGVKD. J lost 2 bases, V lost 11 bases, and 11 bases had no gene match. CDR3 DNA sequence: TGTGCCTCGAGTAGGCTAGCGGCTAACACCGGGGAGCTGTTTTTT. Protein: CASSRLAANTGELFF.

On this clonotype itself: An end of the junction does not agree with germline; a read error may underlie this. V is TRBV7-7 and J is TRBJ2-5; TRBD1 matches 8 bases. CDR3 length: 13 residues. The V gene's germline CDR1 is SSHAT and CDR2 FNYEAQ (reference sequence). This chain's CDR3 is CASSWDRRETQYF. CDR3 sequence (DNA): TGTGCTAGCAGCTGGGACAGGAGGGAGACCCAGTACTTC. Full variable domain (remainder filled in from reference TRBV7-7 and TRBJ2-5): GAGVSQSPRYKVTKRGQDVTLRCDPISSHATLYWYQQALGQGPEFLTYFNYEAQPDKSGLPSDRFSAERPEGSISTLTIQRTEQRDSAMYRCASSWDRRETQYFGPGTRLLVL.

The chain couples TRBV2 to TRBJ2-7; D possibly corresponds to TRBD1 (6 bases). Looked up from germline, CDR1 is SNHLY and CDR2 is FYNNEI. V was shortened by 7 bases and J by 4 bases, with 17 bases between the two germline ends. The CDR3 contains 14 residues. CDR3 in amino acids: CASTRSQGLYEQYF. CDR3 bases: TGTGCCAGCACTAGATCACAGGGCCTGTACGAGCAGTACTTC.

This clonotype was found many times. The chain joins TRBV2 to TRBJ1-2; no definite D call. Germline V lookup: CDR1 SNHLY, CDR2 FYNNEI. V was clipped by 3 bases and J by 7 bases, with 15 bases between them. CDR3 length equals 14 residues. This CDR3 reads CASSELKGFGGYTF. For the CDR3, the DNA is TGTGCCAGCAGTGAGTTAAAAGGTTTTGGTGGCTACACCTTC. The full variable domain, completed using reference TRBV2 and TRBJ1-2, is EPEVTQTPSHQVTQMGQEVILRCVPISNHLYFYWYRQILGQKVEFLVSFYNNEISEKSEIFDDQFSVERPDGSNFTLKIRSTKLEDSAMYFCASSELKGFGGYTFGSGTRLTVV.

Concerning this clonotype itself: A single base separates this from a much larger clone, so it may be a read error. The rearrangement links TRBV11-3 to TRBJ1-2; 7 bases line up with TRBD1. CDR3 size: 12 residues. The germline CDR1 and CDR2 sequences are SGHNT and YENEEA. The CDR3, as DNA: TGTGCCAGCAGCCGTGCAGGGACAGAAAGGGGGTTC. Translation: CASSRAGTERGF.

V usage is TRBV4-3 and J usage is TRBJ2-7, with D possibly matching TRBD1 (6 bases). Germline V gives CDR1 LGHNA, CDR2 YSLEER. Trimming stripped 0 bases from V and 6 bases from J, with 12 bases between. This CDR3 has 14 residues. In DNA form, the CDR3 reads TGCGCCAGCAGCCAAGAACAAGCCAGGGGCGAGCAGTACTTC. Residues: CASSQEQARGEQYF.

This clonotype was seen ten or more times. The chain couples TRBV9 to TRBJ2-5; D gene uncertain. The germline V gene has CDR1 SGDLS and CDR2 YYNGEE. V was trimmed by 0 bases and J by 1 base, leaving 4 bases between them. The CDR3 is made up of 13 amino acids. The chain's CDR3 is CASSVGPQETQYF. In DNA, the CDR3 is TGTGCCAGCAGCGTAGGTCCCCAAGAGACCCAGTACTTC.

This clonotype was seen at least ten times. The chain recombines TRBV19 with TRBJ1-2; maybe TRBD1 (5 bases). Germline loops: CDR1 LNHDA, CDR2 SQIVND (reference sequence). The V end lost 6 bases, the J end lost 6 bases, and 14 bases lay between the germline ends. CDR3 length: 13 amino acids. The CDR3, as DNA: TGTGCCAGTAGGACGGGCAGGGATCATGGCTACACCTTC. Translated: CASRTGRDHGYTF.

This clonotype is a singleton in its sample. The V gene is TRBV29-1, the J gene TRBJ2-3; a possible D gene is TRBD1 (5 bases). Germline CDR1 SQVTM, CDR2 ANQGSEA. This CDR3 region has 12 residues. V lost 5 bases and J lost 4, with 10 bases in between. The CDR3 loop reads CSVSSGPDTQYF. The CDR3 DNA sequence: TGCAGCGTTTCATCAGGGCCAGATACGCAGTATTTT.

This clonotype was counted many times. The chain joins TRBV5-1 to TRBJ1-5, with D maybe TRBD1 (6 bases). Germline V gene lookup returns CDR1 SGHRS and CDR2 YFSETQ. This CDR3 comprises 14 residues. V was clipped by 4 bases and J by 7 bases, with 15 bases between them. CDR3 region: CASSLDLGGQPQHF. CDR3 DNA: TGCGCCAGCAGCCTGGATCTTGGGGGCCAGCCCCAGCATTTT. Variable domain in full (rest from reference TRBV5-1 and TRBJ1-5): KAGVTQTPRYLIKTRGQQVTLSCSPISGHRSVSWYQQTPGQGLQFLFEYFSETQRNKGNFPGRFSGRQFSNSRSEMNVSTLELGDSALYLCASSLDLGGQPQHFGDGTRLSIL.

This clonotype has ten or more counts. The chain carries TRBV2 and TRBJ2-5, with TRBD2 matching over 16 bases. V was clipped by 6 bases and J by 5 bases; unmatched bases: 6. The CDR3 contains 16 residues. Germline V gene sequence: CDR1 SNHLY, CDR2 FYNNEI. The CDR3 DNA sequence: TGTGCCAGCAGCCCGGGACTAGCGGGGGGGGGTGAGACCCAGTACTTC. It specifies CASSPGLAGGGETQYF. The full variable domain, rest sourced from reference TRBV2 and TRBJ2-5, is EPEVTQTPSHQVTQMGQEVILRCVPISNHLYFYWYRQILGQKVEFLVSFYNNEISEKSEIFDDQFSVERPDGSNFTLKIRSTKLEDSAMYFCASSPGLAGGGETQYFGPGTRLLVL.

This clonotype was detected many times. CDR3 protein: CASSNPGQGAYEQYF. DNA for the CDR3: TGTGCCAGCAGCAATCCGGGACAGGGAGCCTACGAGCAGTACTTC. The chain combines TRBV6-1 with TRBJ2-7; 9 bases map to TRBD1. This CDR3 is built from 15 residues. Per the germline V gene, CDR1 is MNHNS and CDR2 is SASEGT. Trimming at V came to 6 bases and at J to 2 bases, leaving 8 bases not matched to a gene.

This clonotype was seen a single time. The chain couples TRBV7-2 to TRBJ1-6, with TRBD1 identical over 7 bases. Germline V gives CDR1 SGHTA, CDR2 FQGNSA. The CDR3 is 15 residues long. V lost 3 bases and J lost 8; bases outside the gene matches: 7. As DNA, the CDR3 is TGTGCCAGCAGCTTCGACAGGGACTTCTATTCACCCCTCCACTTT. Translating gives CASSFDRDFYSPLHF.

For the CDR3, the DNA is TGTGCCAGCATCGCGGGACAGGGCCTCGATGCTTTCTTT. It encodes CASIAGQGLDAFF. The V call is TRBV2, the J call TRBJ1-1; TRBD1 matches 9 bases. Germline CDR1 and CDR2: SNHLY and FYNNEI. The CDR3 sequence is 13 residues long. V was pared by 7 bases and J by 11 bases, with 11 bases of the junction left unmatched.

This clonotype was counted at least ten times. The rearrangement links TRBV5-4 to TRBJ1-1, with 7 bases identical to TRBD1. With 8 bases clipped from V and 4 bases from J, the junction kept 11 bases outside the gene matches. CDR3 length equals 14 residues. Germline CDR1 reads SGHNT; CDR2 reads YYREEE (reference sequence). Written as DNA, the CDR3 is TGTGCCAGTAGTTTACAGGGGAGGGGCACTGAAGCTTTCTTT. Its protein is CASSLQGRGTEAFF.

This chain connects TRBV4-1 to TRBJ2-6; 8 bases match TRBD1. V shed 5 bases and J 2 bases; nucleotides not matched to a gene: 14. The germline gives CDR1 MGHRA, CDR2 YSYEKL. The length of the CDR3 is 19 residues. Written as DNA, the CDR3 is TGCGCCAGCAGCTTAAGCCGGACAGGGTTTTTGCCTGGGGCCAACGTCCTGACTTTC. This gives the protein CASSLSRTGFLPGANVLTF.

This clonotype appeared many times. V usage is TRBV2 and J usage is TRBJ2-3; 8 bases are a match to TRBD2. Looked up from germline, CDR1 is SNHLY and CDR2 is FYNNEI. After removal of 8 bases from V and 5 bases from J, the junction contained 9 bases not matched to a gene. The CDR3 sequence is 14 residues long. CDR3 region: CASGPTSVRDTQYF. In nucleotides, the CDR3 is TGTGCCAGCGGCCCGACTAGCGTCAGAGATACGCAGTATTTT.

This clonotype appeared a few times. The CDR3 nucleotides are TGTGCCTGGAGTCTATTAGGACAGGGTGACGAGCAGTACTTC. Translating it yields CAWSLLGQGDEQYF. The V gene is TRBV30, the J gene TRBJ2-7; 8 nucleotides match TRBD1. There are 14 residues in the CDR3. Germline V lookup: CDR1 GTSNPN, CDR2 SVGIG (reference sequence). Unmatched junction bases numbered 8, after V lost 2 bases and J lost 5 bases. Using reference TRBV30 and TRBJ2-7 for the parts outside the CDR3, the full variable domain is SQTIHQWPATLVQPVGSPLSLECTVEGTSNPNLYWYRQAAGRGLQLLFYSVGIGQISSEVPQNLSASRPQDRQFILSSKKLLLSDSGFYLCAWSLLGQGDEQYFGPGTRLTVT.

About this clonotype: This may come from a read error, since a much larger clone is one base off. This chain uses TRBV5-4 with TRBJ2-3, with D tentatively TRBD1 (5 bases). Germline values: CDR1 SGHNT, CDR2 YYREEE (reference sequence). CDR3 size: 14 residues. CDR3: CASSLEGATDTHYF. In DNA form, the CDR3 reads TGTGCCAGCAGCTTGGAAGGGGCCACAGATACGCACTATTTT.

The chain combines TRBV12-3 or TRBV12-4 with TRBJ2-1; TRBD2 matches 13 bases. This CDR3 is built from 16 residues. V gave up 5 bases and J gave up 4 bases; unmatched junction bases: 5. CDR3 residues: CASSHRTSGRYNEQFF. CDR3 bases: TGTGCCAGCAGTCACAGGACTAGCGGGAGATACAATGAGCAGTTCTTC.